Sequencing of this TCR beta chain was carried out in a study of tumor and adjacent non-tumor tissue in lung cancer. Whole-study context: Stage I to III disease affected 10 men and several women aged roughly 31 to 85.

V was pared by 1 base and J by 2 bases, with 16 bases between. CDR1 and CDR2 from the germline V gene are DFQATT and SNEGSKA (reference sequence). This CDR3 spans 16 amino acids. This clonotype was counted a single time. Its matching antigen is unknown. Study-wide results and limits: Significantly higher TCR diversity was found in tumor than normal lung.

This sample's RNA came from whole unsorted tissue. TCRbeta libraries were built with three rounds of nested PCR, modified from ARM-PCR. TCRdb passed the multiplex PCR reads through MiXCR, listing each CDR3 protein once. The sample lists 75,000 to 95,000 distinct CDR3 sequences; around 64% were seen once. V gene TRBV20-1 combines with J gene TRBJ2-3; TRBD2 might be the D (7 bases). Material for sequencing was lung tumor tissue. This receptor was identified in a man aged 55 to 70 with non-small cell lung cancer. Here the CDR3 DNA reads TGCAGTGCTAGAGTGGCTCCGCGGGGGCCCACAGATACGCAGTATTTT. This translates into CSARVAPRGPTDTQYF.